A selection of T cell receptor beta chains follows, all from one sample in a study of blood T cell repertoires in COVID-19. Only in-frame clones appear in the TCRdb table, and some are missing; sequencing was by immunoSEQ multiplex PCR. The sample lists about 180,000 clones, about 88% occurring once. Sample: peripheral blood. The receptors shown here come from a young woman with active or convalescent COVID-19. The CDR3 runs from the conserved cysteine through the conserved F or W. A row's size may be missing; if present it is once, few, many or a size class.

j_gene: TRBJ2-7
v_gene: TRBV3-1/TRBV3-2
abundance: .
CDR3aa: CASSKNSFYEQYF

j_gene: TRBJ1-6
v_gene: TRBV7-2
abundance: few
CDR3aa: CASSLRTGGSPLHF

j_gene: TRBJ1-1
v_gene: TRBV11-3
abundance: .
CDR3aa: CASSSDRGFTEAFF

j_gene: TRBJ1-1
v_gene: TRBV5-1
abundance: once
CDR3aa: CASSLDRAGEAFF

j_gene: TRBJ2-3
v_gene: TRBV19
abundance: .
CDR3aa: CASSIRGADTQYF

j_gene: TRBJ2-1
v_gene: TRBV3-1/TRBV3-2
abundance: once
CDR3aa: CASRPLAGLYNEQFF

j_gene: TRBJ1-5
v_gene: TRBV6-5
abundance: .
CDR3aa: CATGGAGPGEPQHF

j_gene: TRBJ1-1
v_gene: TRBV28
abundance: .
CDR3aa: CASSSMDRGEAFF

j_gene: TRBJ1-2
v_gene: TRBV9
abundance: .
CDR3aa: CASSPRGQGRINYGYTF

j_gene: TRBJ2-3
v_gene: TRBV14
abundance: few
CDR3aa: CASSPRGQPTWTTDTQYF

j_gene: TRBJ2-5
v_gene: TRBV7-9
abundance: few
CDR3aa: CASSTGQGRETQYF

j_gene: TRBJ2-3
v_gene: TRBV3-1/TRBV3-2
abundance: .
CDR3aa: CASSPHPRTDTQYF

j_gene: TRBJ1-2
v_gene: TRBV19
abundance: .
CDR3aa: CASTLGADFYGYTF

j_gene: TRBJ1-3
v_gene: TRBV6-5
abundance: .
CDR3aa: CASDREPSGNTIYF

j_gene: TRBJ1-2
v_gene: TRBV3-1/TRBV3-2
abundance: .
CDR3aa: CASSQAPGLQGNYGYTF

j_gene: TRBJ2-2
v_gene: TRBV3-1/TRBV3-2
abundance: .
CDR3aa: CASSQFARGGELFF

j_gene: TRBJ2-3
v_gene: TRBV24-1
abundance: .
CDR3aa: CATSATDRGTDTQYF

j_gene: TRBJ2-2
v_gene: TRBV2
abundance: .
CDR3aa: CASRTGSGNTGELFF

j_gene: TRBJ1-2
v_gene: TRBV30
abundance: few
CDR3aa: CAYKRETGVDGYTF

j_gene: TRBJ1-4
v_gene: TRBV4-2
abundance: few
CDR3aa: CASSQDRGQTVEKLFF

j_gene: TRBJ2-1
v_gene: TRBV10-3
abundance: .
CDR3aa: CAVKEVGNEQFF

j_gene: TRBJ2-1
v_gene: TRBV11-3
abundance: .
CDR3aa: CASSPRDRGNEQFF

j_gene: TRBJ2-7
v_gene: TRBV5-1
abundance: few
CDR3aa: CASSLAPGGYEQYF

j_gene: TRBJ2-3
v_gene: TRBV4-1
abundance: .
CDR3aa: CASSPDISGSTDTQYF

j_gene: TRBJ1-3
v_gene: TRBV5-1
abundance: .
CDR3aa: CASSLGQLSSGNTIYF

j_gene: TRBJ1-5
v_gene: TRBV23-1
abundance: .
CDR3aa: CASSKTPLGNQPQHF

j_gene: TRBJ2-7
v_gene: TRBV18
abundance: .
CDR3aa: CASSPPRGGAYEQYF

j_gene: TRBJ1-2
v_gene: TRBV6-1
abundance: .
CDR3aa: CASSEQGRDGYTF

j_gene: TRBJ1-1
v_gene: TRBV10-2
abundance: .
CDR3aa: CASSERQGIAFF

j_gene: TRBJ2-1
v_gene: TRBV19
abundance: .
CDR3aa: CASSPGLAGYNEQFF

j_gene: TRBJ1-1
v_gene: TRBV19
abundance: .
CDR3aa: CASSSEHRVNTEAFF

j_gene: TRBJ1-2
v_gene: TRBV6-5
abundance: few
CDR3aa: CASAIETGAYGYTF

j_gene: TRBJ2-7
v_gene: TRBV19
abundance: .
CDR3aa: CASSLAGVEGEQYF

j_gene: TRBJ1-1
v_gene: TRBV19
abundance: few
CDR3aa: CASTFSGTIYTEAFF

j_gene: TRBJ1-6
v_gene: TRBV5-4
abundance: few
CDR3aa: CASGREGAQGAPLHF

j_gene: TRBJ1-5
v_gene: TRBV7-9
abundance: .
CDR3aa: CASSLTGAGGEPQHF

j_gene: TRBJ1-4
v_gene: TRBV21-1
abundance: .
CDR3aa: CASSKESGDLNEKLFF

j_gene: TRBJ2-7
v_gene: TRBV2
abundance: few
CDR3aa: CATRDTGLRGEQYF

j_gene: TRBJ2-1
v_gene: TRBV19
abundance: .
CDR3aa: CASSIVASGRFDEQFF

j_gene: TRBJ2-1
v_gene: TRBV19
abundance: .
CDR3aa: CASGDRGSYNEQFF

j_gene: TRBJ1-2
v_gene: TRBV6-6
abundance: few
CDR3aa: CASSYLQGAGGYTF

j_gene: TRBJ2-7
v_gene: TRBV9
abundance: .
CDR3aa: CASSVGTGGEQYF

j_gene: TRBJ1-2
v_gene: TRBV7-2
abundance: once
CDR3aa: CASSLRVRTGDYGYTF

j_gene: TRBJ1-4
v_gene: TRBV19
abundance: .
CDR3aa: CASSNPSGGANEKLFF

j_gene: TRBJ2-3
v_gene: TRBV13
abundance: .
CDR3aa: CASSSGTSGDTDTQYF

j_gene: TRBJ2-7
v_gene: TRBV15
abundance: .
CDR3aa: CATSRTGLGPHEQYF

j_gene: TRBJ2-2
v_gene: TRBV19
abundance: once
CDR3aa: CASSAGGAETNTGELFF

j_gene: TRBJ2-1
v_gene: TRBV7-2
abundance: .
CDR3aa: CASSLVGEQFF

j_gene: TRBJ1-1
v_gene: TRBV5-1
abundance: .
CDR3aa: CASRSGQVDTEAFF

j_gene: TRBJ2-5
v_gene: TRBV27
abundance: .
CDR3aa: CASRRTSGRQETQYF

j_gene: TRBJ2-2
v_gene: TRBV7-9
abundance: .
CDR3aa: CASSEYSNWNTGELFF

j_gene: TRBJ1-3
v_gene: TRBV27
abundance: .
CDR3aa: CASSLTGRTGNTIYF

j_gene: TRBJ1-4
v_gene: TRBV9
abundance: .
CDR3aa: CASSVSPGFRADEKLFF

j_gene: TRBJ2-5
v_gene: TRBV10-2
abundance: .
CDR3aa: CATSGTGRQETQYF

j_gene: TRBJ1-1
v_gene: TRBV29-1
abundance: .
CDR3aa: CSVGTGQGTTEAFF

j_gene: TRBJ2-1
v_gene: TRBV5-1
abundance: .
CDR3aa: CASGLSPNDGEQFF